Reported below is one T cell receptor beta chain. What it recognizes is unknown. Germline V gene data show CDR1 as MNHEY and CDR2 as SVGAGI. V was cut by 2 bases and J by 0 bases, with 11 bases left in between. The CDR3 spans 16 residues. Enrollment shut out patients with autoimmune disease history or systemic immunosuppression. Generated by immunoSEQ multiplex PCR, the TCRdb table keeps only in-frame clones and is missing some. The sample lists about 25,000 clones, about 76% occurring once. These data come from a study of OX40 agonist ivuxolimab in advanced cancers. Looking at the study overall: Patients received intravenous ivuxolimab every 2 weeks at 0.01 to 10 mg/kg.

Study conclusions and caveats: Normalized expansion of T-cell clones was also low for some nonresponders.

The clonotype comes from an adult with an advanced solid tumor such as melanoma, head and neck, liver or kidney cancer. The sequences come from CD4+ or CD8+ T cells sorted from blood, collected in a trial of the OX40 agonist ivuxolimab. This sequence joins TRBV6-5 and TRBJ2-4; D is unclear. CDR3 sequence reads: CASSYMGSGAKNIQYF. CDR3 coding DNA: TGTGCCAGCAGTTACATGGGGTCTGGAGCCAAAAACATTCAGTACTTC.